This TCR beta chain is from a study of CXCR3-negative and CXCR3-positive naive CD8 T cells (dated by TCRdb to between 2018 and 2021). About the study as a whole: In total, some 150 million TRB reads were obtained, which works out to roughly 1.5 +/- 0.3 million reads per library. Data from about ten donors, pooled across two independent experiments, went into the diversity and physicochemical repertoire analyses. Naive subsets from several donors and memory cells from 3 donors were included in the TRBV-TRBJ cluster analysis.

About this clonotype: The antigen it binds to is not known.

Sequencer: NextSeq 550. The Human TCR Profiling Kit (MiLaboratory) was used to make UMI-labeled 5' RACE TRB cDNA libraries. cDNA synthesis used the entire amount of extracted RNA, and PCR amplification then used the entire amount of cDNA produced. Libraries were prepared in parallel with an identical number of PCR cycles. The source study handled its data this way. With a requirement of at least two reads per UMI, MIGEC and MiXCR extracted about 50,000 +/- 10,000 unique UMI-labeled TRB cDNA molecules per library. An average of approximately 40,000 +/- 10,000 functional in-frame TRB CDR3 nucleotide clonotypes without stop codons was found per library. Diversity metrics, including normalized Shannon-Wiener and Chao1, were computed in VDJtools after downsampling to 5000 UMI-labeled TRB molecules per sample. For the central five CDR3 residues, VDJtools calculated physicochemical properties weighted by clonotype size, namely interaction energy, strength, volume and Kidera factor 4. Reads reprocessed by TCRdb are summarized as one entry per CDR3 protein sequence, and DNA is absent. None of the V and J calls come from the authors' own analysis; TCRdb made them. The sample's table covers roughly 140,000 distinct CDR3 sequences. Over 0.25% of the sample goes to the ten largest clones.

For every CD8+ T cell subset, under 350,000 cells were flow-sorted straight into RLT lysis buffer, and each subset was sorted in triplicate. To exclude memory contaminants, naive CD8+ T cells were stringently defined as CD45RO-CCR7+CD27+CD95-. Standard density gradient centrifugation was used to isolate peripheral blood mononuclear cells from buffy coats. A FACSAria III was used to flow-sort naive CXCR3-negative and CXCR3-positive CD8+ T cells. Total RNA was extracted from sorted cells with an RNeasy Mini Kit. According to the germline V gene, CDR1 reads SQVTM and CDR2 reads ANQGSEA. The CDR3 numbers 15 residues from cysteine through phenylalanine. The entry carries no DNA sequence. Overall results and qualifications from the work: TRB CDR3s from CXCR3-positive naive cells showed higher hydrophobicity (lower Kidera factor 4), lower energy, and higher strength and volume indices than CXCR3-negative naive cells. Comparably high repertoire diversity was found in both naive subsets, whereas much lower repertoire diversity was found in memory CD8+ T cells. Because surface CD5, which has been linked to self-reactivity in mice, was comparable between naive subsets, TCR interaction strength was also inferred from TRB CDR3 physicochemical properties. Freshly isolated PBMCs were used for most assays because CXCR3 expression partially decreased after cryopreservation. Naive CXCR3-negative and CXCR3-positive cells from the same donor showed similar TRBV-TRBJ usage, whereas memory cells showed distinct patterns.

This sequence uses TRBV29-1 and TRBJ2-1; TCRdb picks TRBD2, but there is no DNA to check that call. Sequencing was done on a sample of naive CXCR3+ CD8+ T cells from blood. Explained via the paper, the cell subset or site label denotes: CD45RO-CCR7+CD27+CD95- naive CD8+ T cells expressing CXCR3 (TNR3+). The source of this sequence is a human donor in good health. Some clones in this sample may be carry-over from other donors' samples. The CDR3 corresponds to CSVEVTSGGADEQFF.